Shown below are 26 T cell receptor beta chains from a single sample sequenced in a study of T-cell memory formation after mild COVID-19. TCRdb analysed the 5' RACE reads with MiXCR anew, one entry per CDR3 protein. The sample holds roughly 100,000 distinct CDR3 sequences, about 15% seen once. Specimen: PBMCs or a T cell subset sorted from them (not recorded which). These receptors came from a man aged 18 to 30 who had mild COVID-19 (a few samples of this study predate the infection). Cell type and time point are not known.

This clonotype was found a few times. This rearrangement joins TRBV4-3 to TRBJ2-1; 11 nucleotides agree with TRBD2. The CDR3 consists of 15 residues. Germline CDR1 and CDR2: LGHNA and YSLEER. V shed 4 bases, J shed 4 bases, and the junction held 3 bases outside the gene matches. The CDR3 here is CASSPGLAGYNEQFF. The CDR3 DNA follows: TGCGCCAGCAGCCCCGGACTAGCGGGTTACAATGAGCAGTTCTTC.

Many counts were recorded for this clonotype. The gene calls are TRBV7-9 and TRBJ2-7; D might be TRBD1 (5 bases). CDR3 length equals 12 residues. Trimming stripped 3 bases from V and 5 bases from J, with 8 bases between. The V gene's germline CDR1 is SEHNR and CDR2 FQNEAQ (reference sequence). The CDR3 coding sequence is TGTGCCAGCAGCTTTAGCAGGGACGAGCAGTACGTC. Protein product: CASSFSRDEQYV.

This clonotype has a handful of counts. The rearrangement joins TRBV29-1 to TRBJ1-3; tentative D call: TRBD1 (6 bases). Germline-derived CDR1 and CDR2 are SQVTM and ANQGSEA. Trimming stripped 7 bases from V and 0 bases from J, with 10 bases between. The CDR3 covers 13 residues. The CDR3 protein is CSGWGHSGNTIYF. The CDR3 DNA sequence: TGCAGCGGTTGGGGGCACTCTGGAAACACCATATATTTT.

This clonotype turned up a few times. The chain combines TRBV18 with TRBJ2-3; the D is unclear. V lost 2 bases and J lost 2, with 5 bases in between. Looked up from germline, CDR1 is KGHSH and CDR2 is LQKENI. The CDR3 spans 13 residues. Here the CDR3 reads CASSPANTDTQYF. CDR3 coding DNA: TGTGCCAGCTCACCAGCTAACACAGATACGCAGTATTTT.

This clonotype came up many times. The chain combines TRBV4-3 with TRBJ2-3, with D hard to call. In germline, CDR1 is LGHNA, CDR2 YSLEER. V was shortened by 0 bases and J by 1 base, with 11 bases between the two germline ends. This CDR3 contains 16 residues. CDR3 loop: CASSQDWTGRTDTQYF. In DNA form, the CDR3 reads TGCGCCAGCAGCCAAGATTGGACGGGTCGCACAGATACGCAGTATTTT.

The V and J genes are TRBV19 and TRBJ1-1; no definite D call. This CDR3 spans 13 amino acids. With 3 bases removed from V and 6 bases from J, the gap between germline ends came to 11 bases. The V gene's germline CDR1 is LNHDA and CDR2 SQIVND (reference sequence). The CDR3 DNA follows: TGTGCCAGTAGTATCGACACGGCGGCTGAAGCTTTCTTT. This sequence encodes CASSIDTAAEAFF.

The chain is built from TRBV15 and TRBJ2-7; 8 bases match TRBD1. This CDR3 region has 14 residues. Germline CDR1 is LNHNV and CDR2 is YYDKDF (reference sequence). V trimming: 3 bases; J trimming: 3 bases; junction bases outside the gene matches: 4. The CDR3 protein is CATSRDTGGYEQYF. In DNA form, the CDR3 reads TGTGCCACCAGCAGGGATACAGGGGGCTACGAGCAGTACTTC.

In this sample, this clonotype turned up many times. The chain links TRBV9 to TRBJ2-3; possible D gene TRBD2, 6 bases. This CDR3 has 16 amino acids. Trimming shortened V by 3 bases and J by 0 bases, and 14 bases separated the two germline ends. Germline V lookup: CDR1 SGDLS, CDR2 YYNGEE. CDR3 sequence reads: CASSASSSVSTDTQYF. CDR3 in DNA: TGTGCCAGCAGCGCCTCGTCTAGCGTAAGCACAGATACGCAGTATTTT.

CDR3 amino acids: CASSLLSGPPDEQYF. The CDR3 DNA reads TGTGCCAGCAGCCTACTTTCGGGACCCCCCGACGAGCAGTACTTC. The chain recombines TRBV11-1 with TRBJ2-7, with D possibly being TRBD1 or TRBD2 (5 bases each). The ends were cut back, 5 bases at V and 5 bases at J, with 19 bases in the middle. Germline CDR1 and CDR2: SGHAT and FQDESV (reference sequence). This CDR3 has 15 amino acids.

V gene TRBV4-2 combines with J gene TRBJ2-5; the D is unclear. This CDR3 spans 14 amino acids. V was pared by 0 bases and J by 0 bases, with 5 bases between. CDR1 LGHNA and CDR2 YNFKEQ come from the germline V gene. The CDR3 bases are TGTGCCAGCAGCCAAGATCTGTACCAAGAGACCCAGTACTTC. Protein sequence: CASSQDLYQETQYF.

Here the CDR3 reads CASSRTVTSGNTIYF. The DNA for the CDR3 is TGTGCCAGCAGCCGGACAGTGACCTCTGGAAACACCATATATTTT. The J gene is TRBJ1-3, the V gene TRBV7-9; a weak D match, TRBD1 (6 bases). Per the germline V gene, CDR1 is SEHNR and CDR2 is FQNEAQ (reference sequence). Between the trimmed V and J ends, which lost 5 bases and 0 bases, there was a span of 11 bases. The CDR3 covers 15 residues.

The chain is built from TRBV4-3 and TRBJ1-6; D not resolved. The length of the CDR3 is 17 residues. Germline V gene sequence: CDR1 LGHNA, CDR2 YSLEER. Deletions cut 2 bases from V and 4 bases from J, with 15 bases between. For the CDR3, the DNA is TGCGCCAGCAGCCAACGTGACGGTTCGGTATATAATTCACCCCTCCACTTT. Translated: CASSQRDGSVYNSPLHF.

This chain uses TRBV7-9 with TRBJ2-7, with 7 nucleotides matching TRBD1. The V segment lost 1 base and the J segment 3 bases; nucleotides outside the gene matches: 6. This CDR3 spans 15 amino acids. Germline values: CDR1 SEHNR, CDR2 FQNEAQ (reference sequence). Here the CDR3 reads CASSLEERQGYEQYF. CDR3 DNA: TGTGCCAGCAGCTTAGAGGAGCGACAGGGCTACGAGCAGTACTTC.

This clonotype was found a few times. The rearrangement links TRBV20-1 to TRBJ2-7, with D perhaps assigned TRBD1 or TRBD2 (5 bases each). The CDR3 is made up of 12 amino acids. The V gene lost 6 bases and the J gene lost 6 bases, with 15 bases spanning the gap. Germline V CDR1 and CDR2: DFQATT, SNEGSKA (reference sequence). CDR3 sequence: CSAAGTDGEQYV. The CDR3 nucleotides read TGCAGTGCGGCAGGGACGGACGGCGAGCAGTACGTC.

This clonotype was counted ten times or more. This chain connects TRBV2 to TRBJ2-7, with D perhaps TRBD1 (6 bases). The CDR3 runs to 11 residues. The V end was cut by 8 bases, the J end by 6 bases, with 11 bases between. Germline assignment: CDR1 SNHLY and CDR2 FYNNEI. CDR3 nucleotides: TGTGCCAGCCTTCTAGGGGGCGAGCAGTACGTC. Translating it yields CASLLGGEQYV.

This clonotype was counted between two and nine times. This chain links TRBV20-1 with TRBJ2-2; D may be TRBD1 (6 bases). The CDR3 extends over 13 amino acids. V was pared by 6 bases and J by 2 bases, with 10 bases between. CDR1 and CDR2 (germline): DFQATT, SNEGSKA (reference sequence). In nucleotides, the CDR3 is TGCAGTGCGCCGGACAGAAACACCGGGGAGCTGTTTTTT. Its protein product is CSAPDRNTGELFF.

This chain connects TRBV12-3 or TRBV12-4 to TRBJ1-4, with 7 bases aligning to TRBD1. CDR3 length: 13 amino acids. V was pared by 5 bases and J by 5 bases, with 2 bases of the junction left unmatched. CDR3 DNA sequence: TGTGCCAGCAGTGAGACAGGGAATGAAAAACTGTTTTTT. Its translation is CASSETGNEKLFF.

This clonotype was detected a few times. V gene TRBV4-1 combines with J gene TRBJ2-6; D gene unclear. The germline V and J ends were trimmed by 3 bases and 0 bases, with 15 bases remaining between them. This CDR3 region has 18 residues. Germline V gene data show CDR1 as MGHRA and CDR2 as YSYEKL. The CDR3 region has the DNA TGCGCCAGCAGCCAGATGCCGGGTCCTCGCTCTGGGGCCAACGTCCTGACTTTC. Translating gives CASSQMPGPRSGANVLTF.

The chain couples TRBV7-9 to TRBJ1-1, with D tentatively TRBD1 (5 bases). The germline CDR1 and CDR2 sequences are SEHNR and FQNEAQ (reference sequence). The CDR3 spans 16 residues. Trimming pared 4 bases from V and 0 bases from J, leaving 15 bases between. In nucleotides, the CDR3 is TGTGCCAGCAGCTCACCAATGGGGGTTCTGAACACTGAAGCTTTCTTT. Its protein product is CASSSPMGVLNTEAFF.

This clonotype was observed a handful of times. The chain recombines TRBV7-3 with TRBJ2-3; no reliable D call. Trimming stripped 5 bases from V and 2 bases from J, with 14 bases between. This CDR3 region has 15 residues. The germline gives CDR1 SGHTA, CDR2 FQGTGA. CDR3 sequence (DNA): TGTGCCAGCAGCATCCGCGACGGAGACACAGATACGCAGTATTTT. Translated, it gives CASSIRDGDTDTQYF.

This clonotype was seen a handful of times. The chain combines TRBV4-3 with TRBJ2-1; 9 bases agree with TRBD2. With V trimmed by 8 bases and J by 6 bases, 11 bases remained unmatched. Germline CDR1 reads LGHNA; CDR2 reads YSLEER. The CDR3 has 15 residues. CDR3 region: CASRLGRGGFNEQFF. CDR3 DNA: TGCGCCAGCCGCCTGGGGCGGGGGGGGTTCAATGAGCAGTTCTTC.

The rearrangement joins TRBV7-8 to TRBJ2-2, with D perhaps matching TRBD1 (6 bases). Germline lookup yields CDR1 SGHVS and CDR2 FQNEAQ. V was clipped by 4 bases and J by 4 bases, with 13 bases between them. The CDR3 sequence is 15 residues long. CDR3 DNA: TGTGCCAGCAGCTCCTACAGGGTTACCACCGGGGAGCTGTTTTTT. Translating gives CASSSYRVTTGELFF.

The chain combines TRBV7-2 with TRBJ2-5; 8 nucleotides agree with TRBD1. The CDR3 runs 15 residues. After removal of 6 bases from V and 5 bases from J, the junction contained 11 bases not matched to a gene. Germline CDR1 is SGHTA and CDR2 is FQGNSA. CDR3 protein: CASSSPGGTWETQYF. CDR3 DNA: TGTGCCAGCAGTTCCCCAGGGGGCACGTGGGAGACCCAGTACTTC.

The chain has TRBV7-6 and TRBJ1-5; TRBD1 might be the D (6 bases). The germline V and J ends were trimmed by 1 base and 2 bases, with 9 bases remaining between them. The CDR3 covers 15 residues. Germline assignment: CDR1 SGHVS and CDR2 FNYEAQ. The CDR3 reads CASSLEGGGNQPQHF. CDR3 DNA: TGTGCCAGCAGCTTAGAAGGGGGAGGCAATCAGCCCCAGCATTTT. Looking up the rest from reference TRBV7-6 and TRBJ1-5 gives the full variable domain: GAGVSQSPRYKVTKRGQDVALRCDPISGHVSLYWYRQALGQGPEFLTYFNYEAQQDKSGLPNDRFSAERPEGSISTLTIQRTEQRDSAMYRCASSLEGGGNQPQHFGDGTRLSIL.

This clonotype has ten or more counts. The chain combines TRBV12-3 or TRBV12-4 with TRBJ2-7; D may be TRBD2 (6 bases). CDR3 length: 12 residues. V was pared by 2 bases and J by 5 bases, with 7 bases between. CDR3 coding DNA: TGTGCCAGCAGTTTAAGGGAGGACGAGCAGTACTTC. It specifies CASSLREDEQYF.

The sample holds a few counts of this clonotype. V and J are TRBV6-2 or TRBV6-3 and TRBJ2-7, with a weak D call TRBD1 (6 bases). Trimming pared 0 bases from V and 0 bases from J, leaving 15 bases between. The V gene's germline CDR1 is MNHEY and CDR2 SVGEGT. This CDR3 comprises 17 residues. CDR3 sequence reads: CASSYSTQGRFSYEQYV. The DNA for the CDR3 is TGTGCCAGCAGTTACTCGACACAGGGCAGATTCTCCTACGAGCAGTACGTC.